The next 7 T cell receptor beta chains were all read from a single sample in a study of blood T cell repertoires in COVID-19. Clones were sequenced by immunoSEQ multiplex PCR, and TCRdb holds only the in-frame ones, with some missing. This table holds 100,000 to 110,000 clones, about 88% found once. Sequencing used peripheral blood. The receptor source for this set is a young man in a cohort sampled during active COVID-19.

The chain carries TRBV6-4 and TRBJ2-6; D is perhaps TRBD1 (5 bases). The CDR3 is 16 residues long. Germline assignment: CDR1 MRHNA and CDR2 SNTAGT. V was clipped by 5 bases and J by 0 bases, with 11 bases between them. CDR3 DNA: TGTGCCAGCAGTTCAACCAGGGACTCTGGGGCCAACGTCCTGACTTTC. Translated, it gives CASSSTRDSGANVLTF.

The chain joins TRBV4-3 to TRBJ2-2, with D perhaps TRBD1 (5 bases). The CDR3 length is 15 residues. CDR1 and CDR2 (germline): LGHNA, YSLEER. V lost 3 bases to trimming and J lost 2 bases, with 10 bases between them. The chain's CDR3 is CASSQETANTGELFF. CDR3 nucleotide sequence: TGCGCCAGCAGCCAGGAGACAGCAAACACCGGGGAGCTGTTTTTT.

The genes are TRBV21-1 and TRBJ1-2; the DNA was not used to check the table's D call, TRBD1. TRBV21-1 is a documented pseudogene. CDR3 size: 17 residues. The CDR3 is CASSKGRNGQGNYGYTF. In DNA form, the CDR3 reads TGTGCCAGCAGCAAAGGGAGAAATGGACAGGGGAATTATGGCTACACCTTC.

V and J are TRBV19 and TRBJ1-1, with a weak D call TRBD1 (6 bases). V dropped 8 bases and J dropped 1 base, with 11 bases sitting between them. The CDR3 is 13 residues long. Germline CDR1 LNHDA, CDR2 SQIVND (reference sequence). Here the CDR3 reads CASQPGQNTEAFF. The CDR3 DNA follows: TGTGCCAGTCAACCGGGACAGAACACTGAAGCTTTCTTT.

The chain combines TRBV28 with TRBJ1-4; 7 positions match TRBD1. The trim removed 10 bases at V and 5 bases at J, leaving 4 bases unmatched. The CDR3 covers 12 residues. Germline loops: CDR1 MDHEN, CDR2 SYDVKM. CDR3 bases: TGTGCCACCCGGGACAGCAATGAAAAACTGTTTTTT. It yields the protein CATRDSNEKLFF.

This chain joins TRBV29-1 and TRBJ2-1; weak D call: TRBD1 (7 bases). Trimming left V 2 bases short and J 4 bases short, with 12 bases between. CDR3 length: 14 amino acids. Germline V gives CDR1 SQVTM, CDR2 ANQGSEA. The CDR3 coding sequence is TGCAGCGTTGAACTCAGGGGGGCTTACAATGAGCAGTTCTTC. Translated, it gives CSVELRGAYNEQFF.

This rearrangement joins TRBV7-9 to TRBJ2-2; D remains ambiguous. Germline lookup yields CDR1 SEHNR and CDR2 FQNEAQ (reference sequence). The CDR3 has 13 residues. V was cut by 0 bases and J by 5 bases, with 4 bases left in between. The CDR3 region is CASSLAQTGELFF. The CDR3 region has the DNA TGTGCCAGCAGCTTAGCTCAAACCGGGGAGCTGTTTTTT.